The 7 T cell receptor beta chains below were found in one sample sequenced in a study of shared clonotypes between healthy human individuals. Profiled with immunoSEQ multiplex PCR; TCRdb holds only in-frame clones, not every one. The sample records roughly 590,000 clones, about 95% being singletons. Naive CD8 cells comprised CD45RO-negative, CCR7-positively selected cells, excluding terminally differentiated effector memory CD45RA+ cells. Source material: naive CD8+ T cells sorted from blood. The source is a woman under 40 in good health.

The chain carries TRBV7-9 and TRBJ2-7; TRBD1 is a possible D gene (6 bases). The CDR3 has 16 amino acids. V was cut by 1 base and J by 3 bases, with 16 bases left in between. Germline V gene data show CDR1 as SEHNR and CDR2 as FQNEAQ (reference sequence). Here the CDR3 DNA reads TGTGCCAGCAGCTTAGGTGCCGGGACACGCGTCTACGAGCAGTACTTC. Its protein product is CASSLGAGTRVYEQYF.

The V call is TRBV27, the J call TRBJ1-5; D perhaps matches TRBD1 (5 bases). The CDR3 is 14 amino acids. CDR1 is MNHEY, CDR2 SMNVEV, per germline (reference sequence). With 2 bases removed from V and 2 bases from J, the gap between germline ends came to 7 bases. The CDR3 sequence: CASSLIRGNQPQHF. The DNA for the CDR3 is TGTGCCAGCAGTTTAATCAGGGGCAATCAGCCCCAGCATTTT.

The chain carries TRBV6-1 and TRBJ2-7; D remains ambiguous. Trimming stripped 8 bases from V and 3 bases from J, with 14 bases between. The germline gives CDR1 MNHNS, CDR2 SASEGT. The CDR3 consists of 13 residues. This CDR3 is CASRVSGVYEQYF. CDR3 DNA: TGTGCCAGCCGGGTGTCGGGTGTCTACGAGCAGTACTTC.

The rearrangement links TRBV14 to TRBJ2-5, with 11 bases matching TRBD2. The germline CDR1 and CDR2 sequences are SGHDN and FVKESK. The CDR3 spans 12 residues. V was pared by 3 bases and J by 12 bases, with 3 bases of the junction left unmatched. CDR3 sequence: CASSQLSGREYF. Written as DNA, the CDR3 is TGTGCCAGCAGCCAGCTTAGCGGGAGGGAGTACTTC.

This chain uses TRBV19 with TRBJ2-3; 8 bases line up with TRBD2. The CDR3 length is 15 residues. J was trimmed by 4 bases and V by 6 bases; bases with no gene match: 9. Germline assignment: CDR1 LNHDA and CDR2 SQIVND (reference sequence). DNA of the CDR3: TGTGCCAGTAGCCTGGGAGCGGGAGCCGCAGATACGCAGTATTTT. This encodes CASSLGAGAADTQYF.

V and J are TRBV28 and TRBJ2-3; 10 bases line up with TRBD2. J lost 4 bases, V lost 5 bases, and 18 bases had no gene match. The CDR3 extends over 19 amino acids. The germline V gene encodes CDR1 MDHEN and CDR2 SYDVKM. The CDR3 coding sequence is TGTGCCAGCAGTACATTAGAGGGGGCGCAGCGGGAGGGCCCAGATACGCAGTATTTT. Translation gives CASSTLEGAQREGPDTQYF.

The V gene is TRBV7-9, the J gene TRBJ2-1, with 10 positions matching TRBD1. Germline-derived CDR1 and CDR2 are SEHNR and FQNEAQ (reference sequence). The V and J ends lost 3 bases and 3 bases, in that order; junction bases with no gene match: 5. The CDR3 is 16 residues long. CDR3 nucleotides: TGTGCCAGCAGCTTGCCGGGACAGGGGATCTACAATGAGCAGTTCTTC. Its translation is CASSLPGQGIYNEQFF.